These 14 T cell receptor beta chains were sequenced from one sample in a study of blood T cell repertoires in COVID-19. Profiling relied on immunoSEQ multiplex PCR, and the TCRdb table lists in-frame clones only, not all of them. The table lists 97,000 or so clones, approximately 84% of them singletons, with about 10% in the top ten. Material: peripheral blood. The origin of the receptors is a man in his forties with active or convalescent COVID-19.

The chain joins TRBV5-4 to TRBJ1-1; TRBD1 matches at 7 bases. With 3 bases clipped from V and 2 bases from J, the junction kept 7 bases outside the gene matches. The length of the CDR3 is 15 residues. The V gene's germline CDR1 is SGHNT and CDR2 YYREEE (reference sequence). Here the CDR3 DNA reads TGTGCCAGCAGCTATAGACAGGGACCAAACACTGAAGCTTTCTTT. Amino acids: CASSYRQGPNTEAFF.

The genes are TRBV2 and TRBJ1-4, with D hard to call. This CDR3 is 13 amino acids long. Germline V lookup: CDR1 SNHLY, CDR2 FYNNEI. Trimming pared 6 bases from V and 2 bases from J, leaving 7 bases between. CDR3 nucleotide sequence: TGTGCCAGCAGGGGCCCGACTAATGAAAAACTGTTTTTT. It yields the protein CASRGPTNEKLFF.

The chain has TRBV12-5 and TRBJ2-1; D might be TRBD2 (6 bases). Germline V gene sequence: CDR1 LGHNT, CDR2 FRNRAP. There are 14 residues in the CDR3. The ends were cut back, 6 bases at V and 6 bases at J, with 15 bases in the middle. The CDR3 loop reads CASGLGLGGNEQFF. CDR3 sequence (DNA): TGTGCTAGTGGCCTAGGGCTGGGGGGCAATGAGCAGTTCTTC.

V is TRBV7-2 and J is TRBJ1-2; no definite D call. Germline-derived CDR1 and CDR2 are SGHTA and FQGNSA. Trimming left V 5 bases short and J 4 bases short, with 5 bases between. This CDR3 is 11 amino acids long. The chain's CDR3 is CASSPLYGYTF. CDR3 DNA: TGTGCCAGCAGCCCCCTCTATGGCTACACCTTC. The variable domain in full, with the rest retrieved from reference TRBV7-2 and TRBJ1-2, is GAGVSQSPSNKVTEKGKDVELRCDPISGHTALYWYRQSLGQGLEFLIYFQGNSAPDKSGLPSDRFSAERTGGSVSTLTIQRTQQEDSAVYLCASSPLYGYTFGSGTRLTVV.

The chain combines TRBV6-5 with TRBJ2-3; D ambiguous. The CDR3 runs to 13 residues. V was clipped by 8 bases and J by 1 base, with 10 bases between them. Germline loops: CDR1 MNHEY, CDR2 SVGAGI. CDR3 amino acids: CASYTPGTDTQYF. In DNA, the CDR3 is TGTGCCAGCTACACCCCAGGCACAGATACGCAGTATTTT.

The rearrangement uses TRBV5-1 and TRBJ2-5; 9 bases align to TRBD1. V trimming: 4 bases; J trimming: 5 bases; junction bases outside the gene matches: 9. The CDR3 has 15 residues. The V gene's germline CDR1 is SGHRS and CDR2 YFSETQ. CDR3 in amino acids: CASSTGTGNYETQYF. The CDR3 bases are TGCGCCAGCAGCACCGGGACAGGGAATTATGAGACCCAGTACTTC.

The J gene is TRBJ2-3, the V gene TRBV11-2; perhaps TRBD2 as D (7 bases). This CDR3 contains 16 residues. Germline V gives CDR1 SGHAT, CDR2 FQNNGV. The V gene lost 5 bases and the J gene lost 0 bases, with 15 bases spanning the gap. The CDR3 spells CASSERGASSTDTQYF. The CDR3 nucleotides are TGTGCCAGCAGCGAACGGGGGGCCTCTAGCACAGATACGCAGTATTTT.

The chain is built from TRBV18 and TRBJ2-6; the match to TRBD1 covers 7 bases. Trimming took 2 bases from V and 0 from J; bases not matched to a gene: 7. This CDR3 region has 18 residues. Germline CDR1 KGHSH, CDR2 LQKENI. The CDR3 DNA reads TGTGCCAGCTCACCAAACAGGGGCGGCCTCTCTGGGGCCAACGTCCTGACTTTC. Its translation: CASSPNRGGLSGANVLTF. The full variable domain, completed using reference TRBV18 and TRBJ2-6, is NAGVMQNPRHLVRRRGQEARLRCSPMKGHSHVYWYRQLPEEGLKFMVYLQKENIIDESGMPKERFSAEFPKEGPSILRIQQVVRGDSAAYFCASSPNRGGLSGANVLTFGAGSRLTVL.

The genes are TRBV19 and TRBJ2-5, with 12 bases identical to TRBD1. This CDR3 spans 17 amino acids. Unmatched junction bases numbered 8, after V lost 2 bases and J lost 4 bases. The germline V gene encodes CDR1 LNHDA and CDR2 SQIVND (reference sequence). The CDR3 spells CASSIQGDRGPAETQYF. Here the CDR3 DNA reads TGTGCCAGTAGTATACAGGGGGACAGGGGGCCGGCAGAGACCCAGTACTTC.

The chain joins TRBV2 to TRBJ1-2; D possibly corresponds to TRBD1 (6 bases). CDR1 is SNHLY and CDR2 is FYNNEI in the germline V gene. Trimming took 2 bases from V and 8 from J, leaving 12 bases between them. The CDR3 spans 13 residues. For the CDR3, the DNA is TGTGCCAGCAGTGAAACAGGGAAGGGGGGCTACACCTTC. Its protein product is CASSETGKGGYTF.

This chain uses TRBV2 with TRBJ2-1; TRBD1 matches at 7 bases. Germline V gives CDR1 SNHLY, CDR2 FYNNEI. V dropped 2 bases and J dropped 3; count of bases not matched to a gene: 4. This CDR3 is 15 amino acids long. The CDR3: CASSERAGGYNEQFF. The CDR3 DNA follows: TGTGCCAGCAGTGAAAGGGCAGGGGGCTACAATGAGCAGTTCTTC.

This chain uses TRBV5-6 with TRBJ1-5, with 7 bases fitting TRBD1. CDR1 and CDR2 (germline): SGHDT, YYEEEE. Losses at the gene ends were 2 bases for V and 1 base for J; bases not matched to a gene: 3. The CDR3 has 15 residues. This chain's CDR3 is CASSLRQGSNQPQHF. CDR3 DNA: TGTGCCAGCAGCTTACGACAGGGAAGCAATCAGCCCCAGCATTTT.

This CDR3 is CASVGTGSNYGYTF. The DNA of the CDR3 is TGTGCCAGCGTTGGGACAGGCAGTAACTATGGCTACACCTTC. V and J are TRBV6-5 and TRBJ1-2, with 8 bases aligning to TRBD1. Germline CDR1 MNHEY, CDR2 SVGAGI. The V and J ends lost 8 bases and 1 base, in that order; junction bases with no gene match: 6. This CDR3 has 14 residues.

Concerning this clone itself: Given a much more abundant clone one base away, this may be a read error. The chain is built from TRBV12-5 and TRBJ2-7, with 9 bases lining up with TRBD1. CDR1 LGHNT and CDR2 FRNRAP come from the germline V gene. The CDR3 contains 13 residues. V lost 7 bases and J lost 5; bases outside the gene matches: 6. The CDR3 region is CASAGTGSHEQYF. CDR3 DNA sequence: TGTGCTAGTGCCGGGACAGGGTCCCACGAGCAGTACTTC. The full variable domain, with the rest looked up from reference TRBV12-5 and TRBJ2-7, is DARVTQTPRHKVTEMGQEVTMRCQPILGHNTVFWYRQTMMQGLELLAYFRNRAPLDDSGMPKDRFSAEMPDATLATLKIQPSEPRDSAVYFCASAGTGSHEQYFGPGTRLTVT.